This T cell receptor (beta chain) was documented in a study of T cell responses to AZD1222 COVID-19 vaccine. General observations from the study: Donor demographics were predominantly white British with a female majority; clonal diversity may be underestimated. The breadth and depth of Spike-specific TCRs increased once two AZD1222 doses had been given. Within unmutated variant regions lay the reported targets of nearly half of spike-specific TCRs.

Concerning this clone itself: The antigen is undetermined.

Measured with immunoSEQ multiplex PCR; TCRdb has only the in-frame clones, and not every one. The sample has about 110,000 clones, less than 95% seen once. The CDR3 runs to 16 residues. Germline V gene lookup returns CDR1 MNHEY and CDR2 SVGEGT. V shed 4 bases and J 5 bases; nucleotides not matched to a gene: 13. This specimen was peripheral blood, taken 28 days after the second AZD1222 dose. This clonotype was obtained from an adult who received the AZD1222 COVID-19 vaccine. This chain links TRBV6-2 or TRBV6-3 with TRBJ2-5; 7 positions match TRBD1. The CDR3 spells CASSSSSRQGQETQYF. DNA for the CDR3: TGTGCCAGCAGTTCATCTTCCCGACAGGGTCAGGAGACCCAGTACTTC.